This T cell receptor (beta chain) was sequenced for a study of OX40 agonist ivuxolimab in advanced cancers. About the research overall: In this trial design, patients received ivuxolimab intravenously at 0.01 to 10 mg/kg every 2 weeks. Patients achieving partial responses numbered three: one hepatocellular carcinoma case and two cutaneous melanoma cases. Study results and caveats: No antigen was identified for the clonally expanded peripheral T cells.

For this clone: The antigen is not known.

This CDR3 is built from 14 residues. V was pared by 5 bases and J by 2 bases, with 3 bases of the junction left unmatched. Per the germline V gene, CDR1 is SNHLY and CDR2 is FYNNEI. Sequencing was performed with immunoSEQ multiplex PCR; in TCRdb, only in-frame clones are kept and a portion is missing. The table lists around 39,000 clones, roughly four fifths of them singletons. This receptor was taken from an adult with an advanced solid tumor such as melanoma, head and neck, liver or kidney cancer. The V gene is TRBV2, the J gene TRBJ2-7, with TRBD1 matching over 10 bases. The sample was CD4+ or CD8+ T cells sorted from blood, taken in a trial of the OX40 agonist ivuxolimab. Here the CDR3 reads CASSRTGGPYEQYF. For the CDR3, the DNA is TGTGCCAGCAGTAGGACAGGGGGACCCTACGAGCAGTACTTC.